Below, 14 T cell receptor beta chains from the same sample are listed, as sequenced in a study of glioma-infiltrating T cells after dendritic cell vaccination. The repertoire was sequenced with immunoSEQ multiplex PCR; TCRdb's copy has only in-frame clones and lacks some. The sample lists about 92,000 clones; 65% to 90% were seen once. Sequenced material: blood, taken before dendritic cell vaccination. Receptors originate from a human donor with glioblastoma.

The rearrangement links TRBV19 to TRBJ1-4; TRBD1 aligns across 7 bases. Looked up from germline, CDR1 is LNHDA and CDR2 is SQIVND (reference sequence). This CDR3 region has 15 residues. With V trimmed by 4 bases and J by 6 bases, 8 bases remained unmatched. Written as DNA, the CDR3 is TGTGCCAGTAGTAGTAGGGGGCCGGCGTATGAAAAACTGTTTTTT. Residues: CASSSRGPAYEKLFF.

The V and J genes are TRBV14 and TRBJ2-1; possible D gene TRBD1, 6 bases. V dropped 3 bases and J dropped 2 bases, with 14 bases sitting between them. Germline V gene lookup returns CDR1 SGHDN and CDR2 FVKESK. There are 16 residues in the CDR3. DNA for the CDR3: TGTGCCAGCAGCCAGCCGGACAGACGACCCTACAATGAGCAGTTCTTC. Translating it yields CASSQPDRRPYNEQFF. The full variable domain, completed using reference TRBV14 and TRBJ2-1, is EAGVTQFPSHSVIEKGQTVTLRCDPISGHDNLYWYRRVMGKEIKFLLHFVKESKQDESGMPNNRFLAERTGGTYSTLKVQPAELEDSGVYFCASSQPDRRPYNEQFFGPGTRLTVL.

This rearrangement joins TRBV7-3 to TRBJ1-5, with D unresolved. CDR1 is SGHTA and CDR2 is FQGTGA in the germline V gene. Trimming left V 6 bases short and J 4 bases short, with 10 bases between. The CDR3 is made up of 13 amino acids. DNA for the CDR3: TGTGCCAGCAGTCTGGAGCGAAATCAGCCCCAGCATTTT. Amino acid sequence: CASSLERNQPQHF. Full variable domain (rest looked up from reference TRBV7-3 and TRBJ1-5): GAGVSQTPSNKVTEKGKYVELRCDPISGHTALYWYRQSLGQGPEFLIYFQGTGAADDSGLPNDRFFAVRPEGSVSTLKIQRTERGDSAVYLCASSLERNQPQHFGDGTRLSIL.

The V gene is TRBV5-1, the J gene TRBJ2-7; no reliable D call. Germline V gene lookup returns CDR1 SGHRS and CDR2 YFSETQ. CDR3 length: 14 residues. V lost 2 bases to trimming and J lost 2 bases, with 11 bases between them. The CDR3 bases are TGCGCCAGCAGCTTCGAACCGAGCACCTACGAGCAGTACTTC. The encoded protein is CASSFEPSTYEQYF.

V usage is TRBV29-1 and J usage is TRBJ1-2, with a possible D match to TRBD1 (5 bases). The CDR3 consists of 15 residues. Per the germline V gene, CDR1 is SQVTM and CDR2 is ANQGSEA. Trimming removed 3 bases from V and 0 bases from J, with 14 bases in between. CDR3 protein: CSVESRRQSNYGYTF. CDR3 sequence (DNA): TGCAGCGTTGAGAGTCGGCGACAGTCTAACTATGGCTACACCTTC.

The chain carries TRBV7-2 and TRBJ2-1, with 8 bases that match TRBD1. CDR3 length: 16 amino acids. Per germline, CDR1 SGHTA and CDR2 FQGNSA. V was pared by 4 bases and J by 6 bases, with 11 bases of the junction left unmatched. CDR3 loop: CASSSLTGQGGNEQFF. CDR3 coding DNA: TGTGCCAGCAGCTCGCTAACTGGACAGGGAGGCAATGAGCAGTTCTTC.

V is TRBV7-3 and J is TRBJ2-7; weak D call: TRBD2 (6 bases). This CDR3 has 16 amino acids. V was pared by 0 bases and J by 5 bases, with 17 bases between. Germline values: CDR1 SGHTA, CDR2 FQGTGA. The CDR3 is CASSLTRLAGSDEQYF. The CDR3 region has the DNA TGTGCCAGCAGCTTAACGCGTTTGGCGGGATCGGACGAGCAGTACTTC.

The chain is built from TRBV11-2 and TRBJ2-2; D is perhaps TRBD2 (7 bases). Germline V gives CDR1 SGHAT, CDR2 FQNNGV. CDR3 size: 17 residues. Trimming shortened V by 1 base and J by 2 bases, and 14 bases separated the two germline ends. As DNA, the CDR3 is TGTGCCAGCAGCTTAGGAACGTGGGGGGGCAACACCGGGGAGCTGTTTTTT. Protein sequence: CASSLGTWGGNTGELFF.

The rearrangement uses TRBV6-5 and TRBJ1-3; no reliable D call. The CDR3 loop spans 15 amino acids. V lost 6 bases and J lost 2, with 14 bases in between. Germline lookup yields CDR1 MNHEY and CDR2 SVGAGI. As DNA, the CDR3 is TGTGCCAGCAGGAGGGCAGACGACGCTGGAAACACCATATATTTT. Translated, it gives CASRRADDAGNTIYF.

This clone was detected once. The V call is TRBV6-1, the J call TRBJ2-7; 7 positions match TRBD2. This CDR3 comprises 15 residues. Germline V gene sequence: CDR1 MNHNS, CDR2 SASEGT. V lost 5 bases, J lost 2 bases, and 9 bases stayed unmatched. CDR3 nucleotide sequence: TGTGCCAGCAGTCGGGGGGACCTTAGGACCTACGAGCAGTACTTC. Protein sequence: CASSRGDLRTYEQYF.

The V call is TRBV25-1, the J call TRBJ2-7, with 8 bases identical to TRBD2. V dropped 4 bases and J dropped 4; count of bases not matched to a gene: 6. Per the germline V gene, CDR1 is MGHDK and CDR2 is SYGVNS. The CDR3 runs to 14 residues. The CDR3 reads CASSAPGGQYEQYF. CDR3 nucleotide sequence: TGTGCCAGCAGTGCCCCGGGGGGGCAGTACGAGCAGTACTTC.

The chain recombines TRBV7-9 with TRBJ1-2, with D perhaps matching TRBD1 (5 bases). CDR1 SEHNR and CDR2 FQNEAQ come from the germline V gene (reference sequence). The V end lost 5 bases, the J end lost 4 bases, and 17 bases lay between the germline ends. This CDR3 comprises 15 residues. CDR3 protein: CASSPRVSIPYGYTF. CDR3 in DNA: TGTGCCAGCAGCCCCAGGGTCTCAATACCCTATGGCTACACCTTC.

The chain joins TRBV19 to TRBJ2-1; D unclear. Trimming stripped 4 bases from V and 6 bases from J, with 4 bases between. The CDR3 sequence is 11 residues long. Germline V gene sequence: CDR1 LNHDA, CDR2 SQIVND (reference sequence). CDR3 DNA: TGTGCCAGTAGTACATTCAATGAGCAGTTCTTC. This encodes CASSTFNEQFF.

V and J are TRBV20-1 and TRBJ2-1, with D possibly TRBD2 on 6 matching bases. Germline V lookup: CDR1 DFQATT, CDR2 SNEGSKA (reference sequence). With 0 bases removed from V and 12 bases from J, the gap between germline ends came to 9 bases. The CDR3 totals 11 residues. The CDR3 here is CSAREDGGQFF. In DNA, the CDR3 is TGCAGTGCTAGAGAGGACGGGGGGCAGTTCTTC.